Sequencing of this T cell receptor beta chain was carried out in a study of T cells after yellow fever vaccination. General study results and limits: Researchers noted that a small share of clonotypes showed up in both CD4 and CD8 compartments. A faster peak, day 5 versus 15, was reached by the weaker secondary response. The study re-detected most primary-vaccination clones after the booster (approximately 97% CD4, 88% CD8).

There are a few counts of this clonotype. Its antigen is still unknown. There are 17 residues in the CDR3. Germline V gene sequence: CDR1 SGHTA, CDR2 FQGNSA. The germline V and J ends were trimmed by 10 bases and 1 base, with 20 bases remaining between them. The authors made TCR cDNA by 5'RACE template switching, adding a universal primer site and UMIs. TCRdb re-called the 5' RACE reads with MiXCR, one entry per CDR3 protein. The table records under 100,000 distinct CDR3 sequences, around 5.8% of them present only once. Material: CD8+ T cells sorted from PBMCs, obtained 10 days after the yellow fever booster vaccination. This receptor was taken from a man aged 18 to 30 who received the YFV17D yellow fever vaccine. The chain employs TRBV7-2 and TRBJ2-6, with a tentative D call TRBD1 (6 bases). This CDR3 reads CATKDRTTLSGANVLTF. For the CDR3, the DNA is TGTGCCACTAAGGACAGAACAACCCTTTCTGGGGCCAACGTCCTGACTTTC.